The 28 T cell receptor beta chains given below trace back to one sample, sequenced in a study of neurological immune-mediated disorders. TCRdb used MiXCR to reprocess the 5' RACE reads, holding one entry per CDR3 protein. The profile shows just over 95,000 distinct CDR3 sequences, 3.5% of them singletons. Sequencing input: PBMCs. Receptors were obtained from a woman aged 18-35 years with multiple sclerosis.

This clonotype was found many times. This sequence joins TRBV10-3 and TRBJ2-2; 8 nucleotides match TRBD1. The V segment lost 6 bases and the J segment 7 bases; nucleotides outside the gene matches: 4. Per germline, CDR1 ENHRY and CDR2 SYGVKD. The CDR3 is 13 residues long. DNA of the CDR3: TGTGCCATCAGAGAGACAGGGGTCGGGGAGCTGTTTTTT. It encodes CAIRETGVGELFF.

This clonotype was counted ten times or more. V usage is TRBV15 and J usage is TRBJ2-1; 8 bases match TRBD2. There are 18 residues in the CDR3. Germline V lookup: CDR1 LNHNV, CDR2 YYDKDF (reference sequence). Trimming at V came to 0 bases and at J to 5 bases, leaving 12 bases not matched to a gene. The CDR3 region has the DNA TGTGCCACCAGCAGAGATTTCTCCCCCGGGAGGGGGGACAATGAGCAGTTCTTC. This encodes CATSRDFSPGRGDNEQFF.

Many counts were recorded for this clonotype. V is TRBV7-2 and J is TRBJ2-3; 8 bases line up with TRBD2. The CDR3 runs to 15 residues. V shed 7 bases, J shed 1 base, and the junction held 7 bases outside the gene matches. CDR1 and CDR2 from the germline V gene are SGHTA and FQGNSA. The CDR3 is CASIFGLAGTDTQYF. CDR3 coding DNA: TGTGCCAGCATCTTCGGACTAGCTGGCACAGATACGCAGTATTTT.

There are many counts of this clonotype. This rearrangement joins TRBV12-3 or TRBV12-4 to TRBJ1-2; tentatively, D is TRBD1 (6 bases). The ends were cut back, 2 bases at V and 8 bases at J, with 12 bases in the middle. The CDR3 sequence is 13 residues long. The CDR3 spells CASSLMGAGGYTF. The CDR3 DNA reads as TGTGCCAGCAGTTTAATGGGGGCTGGGGGCTACACCTTC.

This clonotype was recorded many times. V is TRBV12-3 or TRBV12-4 and J is TRBJ2-1; 11 bases are shared with TRBD1. The CDR3 runs to 15 residues. V was clipped by 7 bases and J by 7 bases; unmatched bases: 9. Written as DNA, the CDR3 is TGTGCCAGCACGATCGGGACAGGGGGACGTAATGAGCAGTTCTTC. It translates to CASTIGTGGRNEQFF.

In its sample, this clonotype was seen many times. V gene TRBV5-1 combines with J gene TRBJ2-2; D possibly corresponds to TRBD1 (6 bases). The germline V gene encodes CDR1 SGHRS and CDR2 YFSETQ. The CDR3 consists of 15 residues. Trimming shortened V by 5 bases and J by 4 bases, and 15 bases separated the two germline ends. The CDR3 DNA reads as TGCGCCAGCAGATCTGGAGCAGGGGCCACCGGGGAGCTGTTTTTT. It codes for CASRSGAGATGELFF.

This clonotype has ten or more counts. The V call is TRBV9, the J call TRBJ1-6; a possible D gene is TRBD1 (6 bases). The CDR3 runs 21 residues. The germline CDR1 and CDR2 sequences are SGDLS and YYNGEE. Deletions cut 4 bases from V and 10 bases from J, with 36 bases between. Here the CDR3 DNA reads TGTGCCAGCAGCCCATACCCGACTGGGCTAACAAAGGGGGAGGAAAGCTCACCCCTCCACTTT. Its translation is CASSPYPTGLTKGEESSPLHF.

This clonotype was recorded many times. V usage is TRBV19 and J usage is TRBJ2-5, with TRBD1 matching over 9 bases. Trimming at V came to 1 base and at J to 7 bases, leaving 1 base not matched to a gene. CDR1 and CDR2 (germline): LNHDA, SQIVND (reference sequence). The CDR3 has 13 residues. The CDR3, as DNA: TGTGCCAGTAGTATAGTGGGACAGGGGACCCAGTACTTC. Its translation is CASSIVGQGTQYF.

Comment on this clonotype: An end of the junction differs from the germline gene, which may be a read error. This chain uses TRBV3-1 with TRBJ1-5; D uncertain. CDR1 and CDR2 (germline): LGHDT, YNNKEL (reference sequence). This CDR3 has 13 amino acids. For the CDR3, the DNA is TGTGCCAGCAGCCAAGCGGTGGGCCAGACCCAGAATTTT. It codes for CASSQAVGQTQNF.

In this sample, this clonotype turned up a few times. This CDR3 is CASSLNSYNEQFF. The CDR3 DNA follows: TGCGCCAGCAGCTTAAACTCCTACAATGAGCAGTTCTTC. The V and J genes are TRBV5-1 and TRBJ2-1; no clear D gene. Trimming stripped 2 bases from V and 0 bases from J, with 3 bases between. The CDR3 has 13 amino acids. Germline loops: CDR1 SGHRS, CDR2 YFSETQ.

This clonotype occurred many times. The CDR3 DNA follows: TGTGCCTGGAGTCTGGACAGGGGACTCAATCAGCCCCAGCATTTT. Its translation is CAWSLDRGLNQPQHF. This sequence joins TRBV30 and TRBJ1-5, with 9 bases lining up with TRBD1. Losses at the gene ends were 2 bases for V and 3 bases for J; bases not matched to a gene: 5. There are 15 residues in the CDR3. CDR1 GTSNPN and CDR2 SVGIG come from the germline V gene (reference sequence).

This clonotype occurred many times. The J gene is TRBJ2-1, the V gene TRBV7-8; the match to TRBD2 covers 9 bases. J lost 10 bases, V lost 2 bases, and 15 bases had no gene match. The CDR3 extends over 17 amino acids. The germline CDR1 and CDR2 sequences are SGHVS and FQNEAQ. CDR3 in DNA: TGTGCCAGCAGCTTATCACGGACTAGCGTTGTATCTCGCGAGCAGTTCTTC. This sequence encodes CASSLSRTSVVSREQFF.

This clonotype was counted at least ten times. The chain recombines TRBV4-1 with TRBJ1-2; D unclear. The CDR3 runs 14 residues. The germline V gene has CDR1 MGHRA and CDR2 YSYEKL. The germline V and J ends were trimmed by 1 base and 4 bases, with 10 bases remaining between them. The CDR3 loop is CASSQVRYSYGYTF. Here the CDR3 DNA reads TGCGCCAGCAGCCAAGTACGGTACTCCTATGGCTACACCTTC.

The rearrangement uses TRBV7-9 and TRBJ2-7; no definite D call. Germline loops: CDR1 SEHNR, CDR2 FQNEAQ (reference sequence). The CDR3 length is 15 residues. The V and J ends lost 5 bases and 3 bases respectively, with 17 bases between them. The CDR3 sequence is CASSPFTSDHYEQYF. CDR3 bases: TGTGCCAGCAGCCCATTCACCTCGGACCACTACGAGCAGTACTTC.

In this sample, this clonotype turned up many times. The chain employs TRBV5-1 and TRBJ2-1; the D gene is possibly TRBD1 (6 bases). Germline CDR1 and CDR2: SGHRS and YFSETQ. There are 15 residues in the CDR3. V lost 4 bases and J 1 base, leaving 12 bases between the germline ends. In DNA, the CDR3 is TGCGCCAGCAGCAGCACAGGGAGTTCCTACAATGAGCAGTTCTTC. Its translation is CASSSTGSSYNEQFF.

This clonotype has a count of ten or more. The gene calls are TRBV7-7 and TRBJ1-5; D ambiguous. This CDR3 region has 13 residues. The ends were cut back, 1 base at V and 4 bases at J, with 5 bases in the middle. Germline V gene data show CDR1 as SSHAT and CDR2 as FNYEAQ (reference sequence). CDR3 coding DNA: TGTGCCAGCAGCTTAGATTTAAATCAGCCCCAGCATTTT. Protein sequence: CASSLDLNQPQHF.

This clonotype came up many times. This chain joins TRBV20-1 and TRBJ2-1; perhaps TRBD2 as D (6 bases). Germline V gene data show CDR1 as DFQATT and CDR2 as SNEGSKA (reference sequence). Trimming removed 4 bases at V and 1 base at J, with 11 bases between. CDR3 length: 14 amino acids. This chain's CDR3 is CSAKDYRSYNEQFF. CDR3 bases: TGCAGTGCTAAGGACTATCGTTCCTACAATGAGCAGTTCTTC.

At least ten counts were recorded for this clonotype. J is TRBJ2-2 and V is TRBV12-3 or TRBV12-4; maybe TRBD2 (5 bases). This CDR3 region has 14 residues. V was cut by 1 base and J by 10 bases, with 13 bases left in between. The DNA of the CDR3 is TGTGCCAGCAGTTTAGGGCAGACCGGGGAGGAGCTGTTTTTT. Protein: CASSLGQTGEELFF.

The V call is TRBV20-1, the J call TRBJ1-5; 7 nucleotides align to TRBD1. V dropped 5 bases and J dropped 7; count of bases not matched to a gene: 11. The CDR3 sequence is 14 residues long. Germline assignment: CDR1 DFQATT and CDR2 SNEGSKA (reference sequence). For the CDR3, the DNA is TGCAGTGCTTTGACAGGGAAACGTGGGCAGCCCCAGCATTTT. Residues: CSALTGKRGQPQHF.

This clonotype came up many times. The chain couples TRBV4-2 to TRBJ1-6; 7 bases are a match to TRBD1. Looked up from germline, CDR1 is LGHNA and CDR2 is YNFKEQ. The CDR3 loop spans 17 amino acids. The trim removed 8 bases at V and 0 bases at J, leaving 10 bases unmatched. The CDR3 region has the DNA TGTGCCAGCGGGGGACAGCCACTCAGCTCCTATAATTCACCCCTCCACTTT. It specifies CASGGQPLSSYNSPLHF.

This clonotype occurred many times. V usage is TRBV20-1 and J usage is TRBJ2-5, with D perhaps TRBD1 (5 bases). CDR3 length: 14 amino acids. Between the trimmed V and J ends, which lost 1 base and 1 base, there was a span of 10 bases. Germline V CDR1 and CDR2: DFQATT, SNEGSKA (reference sequence). CDR3 in DNA: TGCAGTGCTAGAGGAGACAGTCCCCAAGAGACCCAGTACTTC. Protein: CSARGDSPQETQYF.

This clonotype was observed a handful of times. The CDR3 DNA is TGCGCCAGCAGCCCCCTTTCACTAGCGGGGGACAATGAGCAGTTCTTC. Translation: CASSPLSLAGDNEQFF. The chain carries TRBV5-1 and TRBJ2-1; 11 bases are a match to TRBD2. The CDR3 has 16 amino acids. The V and J ends lost 4 bases and 5 bases, in that order; junction bases with no gene match: 8. Germline CDR1 and CDR2: SGHRS and YFSETQ. The entire variable domain, with the rest obtained from reference TRBV5-1 and TRBJ2-1, is as follows: KAGVTQTPRYLIKTRGQQVTLSCSPISGHRSVSWYQQTPGQGLQFLFEYFSETQRNKGNFPGRFSGRQFSNSRSEMNVSTLELGDSALYLCASSPLSLAGDNEQFFGPGTRLTVL.

The chain has TRBV28 and TRBJ1-3; a possible D gene is TRBD1 (5 bases). CDR1 is MDHEN, CDR2 SYDVKM, per germline. V lost 5 bases to trimming and J lost 0 bases, with 14 bases between them. The CDR3 sequence is 16 residues long. CDR3 bases: TGTGCCAGCAGTGATGGGGGTATGGGCTCTGGAAACACCATATATTTT. Its protein product is CASSDGGMGSGNTIYF.

In this sample, this clonotype turned up many times. The chain carries TRBV4-2 and TRBJ2-5; 8 bases are a match to TRBD2. Germline CDR1 and CDR2: LGHNA and YNFKEQ. CDR3 length: 15 residues. V trimming: 3 bases; J trimming: 4 bases; junction bases outside the gene matches: 7. In DNA form, the CDR3 reads TGTGCCAGCAGCCATGCTCCGGGGGGGGGAGAGACCCAGTACTTC. Translating it yields CASSHAPGGGETQYF.

The chain carries TRBV7-8 and TRBJ1-2; 7 bases agree with TRBD1. The J segment lost 2 bases and the V segment lost 0 bases, leaving 6 bases of the junction unmatched. In germline, CDR1 is SGHVS, CDR2 FQNEAQ. This CDR3 region has 16 residues. The CDR3 DNA reads as TGTGCCAGCAGCTTAGCGAGAGGGGGCAGGAACTATGGCTACACCTTC. This codes for CASSLARGGRNYGYTF.

This clonotype was recorded at least ten times. This chain uses TRBV6-5 with TRBJ2-3, with 7 bases fitting TRBD2. The CDR3 sequence is 14 residues long. CDR1 MNHEY and CDR2 SVGAGI come from the germline V gene. Germline trimming cut 7 bases from V and 1 base from J; bases unmatched to any gene: 5. The DNA for the CDR3 is TGTGCCAGCAAGGCGGGGGTCGGCACAGATACGCAGTATTTT. This encodes CASKAGVGTDTQYF.

The sample holds many counts of this clonotype. The chain has TRBV29-1 and TRBJ1-5; D is uncertain. The CDR3 contains 12 residues. The germline V gene has CDR1 SQVTM and CDR2 ANQGSEA. The V end lost 4 bases, the J end lost 0 bases, and 4 bases lay between the germline ends. Written as DNA, the CDR3 is TGCAGCGTTGGCGGTAGCAATCAGCCCCAGCATTTT. Its translation is CSVGGSNQPQHF.

This clonotype showed up many times. This chain links TRBV7-6 with TRBJ1-2; TRBD1 might be the D (6 bases). This CDR3 is built from 13 residues. Trimming took off 2 bases at V and 7 bases at J, with 11 bases between the two ends. Germline CDR1 SGHVS, CDR2 FNYEAQ. This CDR3 reads CASSLWGASGYTF. CDR3 bases: TGTGCCAGCAGCTTATGGGGGGCGTCTGGCTACACCTTC. The whole variable domain, filled in from reference TRBV7-6 and TRBJ1-2, reads GAGVSQSPRYKVTKRGQDVALRCDPISGHVSLYWYRQALGQGPEFLTYFNYEAQQDKSGLPNDRFSAERPEGSISTLTIQRTEQRDSAMYRCASSLWGASGYTFGSGTRLTVV.